The 22 T cell receptor beta chains presented below share a single source sample, sequenced in a study of response to subunit inactivated influenza vaccine. TCRdb re-called the RT-PCR reads through MiXCR, storing one row per CDR3 protein. Altogether about 500,000 distinct CDR3 sequences are present, approximately 7.7% being singletons, with the ten largest covering around 12%. Sequences were derived from PBMCs from blood, sampled about 24 months after vaccination. These receptors originate from a man in his fifties or sixties who received an inactivated influenza vaccine.

The rearrangement links TRBV7-6 to TRBJ2-2; 11 positions match TRBD1. The CDR3 has 17 residues. CDR1 is SGHVS, CDR2 FNYEAQ, per germline. After removal of 0 bases from V and 3 bases from J, the junction contained 3 bases not matched to a gene. The CDR3 DNA follows: TGTGCCAGCAGCTTAGCGGACAGGGGGCTTGACACCGGGGAGCTGTTTTTT. It specifies CASSLADRGLDTGELFF.

This clonotype occurred many times. This sequence joins TRBV10-3 and TRBJ2-5; the D is unclear. The V end lost 4 bases, the J end lost 4 bases, and 10 bases lay between the germline ends. The germline CDR1 and CDR2 sequences are ENHRY and SYGVKD. This CDR3 comprises 13 residues. The CDR3 protein is CAISAAVGETQYF. Written as DNA, the CDR3 is TGTGCCATCAGTGCCGCGGTCGGAGAGACCCAGTACTTC.

This clonotype was found a few times. The chain is built from TRBV30 and TRBJ1-1; a weak D match, TRBD1 (6 bases). V lost 2 bases and J lost 2, with 12 bases in between. CDR1 and CDR2 from the germline V gene are GTSNPN and SVGIG (reference sequence). The CDR3 spans 14 residues. The CDR3 loop is CAWSRGTQNTEAFF. In DNA form, the CDR3 reads TGTGCCTGGAGTAGGGGGACCCAAAACACTGAAGCTTTCTTT. The whole variable domain, filled in from reference TRBV30 and TRBJ1-1, reads SQTIHQWPATLVQPVGSPLSLECTVEGTSNPNLYWYRQAAGRGLQLLFYSVGIGQISSEVPQNLSASRPQDRQFILSSKKLLLSDSGFYLCAWSRGTQNTEAFFGQGTRLTVV.

The chain combines TRBV20-1 with TRBJ2-5; D unresolved. In germline, CDR1 is DFQATT, CDR2 SNEGSKA (reference sequence). The germline V and J ends were trimmed by 0 bases and 2 bases, with 13 bases remaining between them. The CDR3 has 15 residues. CDR3 sequence (DNA): TGCAGTGCTAGAGACCCTAGGTCACGGCAAGAGACCCAGTACTTC. Protein sequence: CSARDPRSRQETQYF.

J is TRBJ1-1 and V is TRBV30; possibly TRBD1 for D (6 bases). CDR1 is GTSNPN, CDR2 SVGIG, per germline (reference sequence). V gave up 5 bases and J gave up 5 bases, with 15 bases separating them. CDR3 length equals 13 residues. CDR3 sequence reads: CAWDYTRGTEAFF. The CDR3 nucleotides are TGTGCCTGGGACTACACGAGGGGGACTGAAGCTTTCTTT. The whole variable domain, filled in from reference TRBV30 and TRBJ1-1, reads SQTIHQWPATLVQPVGSPLSLECTVEGTSNPNLYWYRQAAGRGLQLLFYSVGIGQISSEVPQNLSASRPQDRQFILSSKKLLLSDSGFYLCAWDYTRGTEAFFGQGTRLTVV.

There are many counts of this clonotype. The genes are TRBV12-3 or TRBV12-4 and TRBJ2-2, with D unclear. V was cut by 3 bases and J by 4 bases, with 15 bases left in between. The CDR3 totals 16 residues. For the CDR3, the DNA is TGTGCCAGCAGTTTCATGGGCTTCCAGGTCACCGGGGAGCTGTTTTTT. Translation: CASSFMGFQVTGELFF.

This clonotype was seen only a few times. The gene calls are TRBV2 and TRBJ2-2, with 9 bases matching TRBD1. The J segment lost 4 bases and the V segment lost 6 bases, leaving 9 bases of the junction unmatched. CDR3 length: 16 amino acids. The germline V gene encodes CDR1 SNHLY and CDR2 FYNNEI. The CDR3 sequence is CASSIRGTGFTGELFF. In nucleotides, the CDR3 is TGTGCCAGCAGCATACGAGGGACAGGGTTCACCGGGGAGCTGTTTTTT.

This clonotype has a handful of counts. V usage is TRBV6-5 and J usage is TRBJ2-5; D is uncertain. CDR3 size: 13 residues. The germline V gene encodes CDR1 MNHEY and CDR2 SVGAGI. V was trimmed by 0 bases and J by 3 bases, leaving 5 bases between them. CDR3 sequence: CASSYSLEETQYF. For the CDR3, the DNA is TGTGCCAGCAGTTACTCCCTTGAAGAGACCCAGTACTTC.

This clonotype came up a few times. The chain recombines TRBV7-2 with TRBJ2-5, with a tentative D call TRBD2 (5 bases). From germline, CDR1 is SGHTA and CDR2 FQGNSA. The CDR3 has 15 amino acids. V lost 1 base and J 5 bases, leaving 14 bases between the germline ends. This CDR3 reads CASSLVRLAGETQYF. In DNA form, the CDR3 reads TGTGCCAGCAGCTTAGTGAGGCTAGCTGGCGAGACCCAGTACTTC.

This clonotype was seen at least ten times. This chain uses TRBV9 with TRBJ2-5, with no clear D. CDR3 length equals 14 residues. Trimming left V 0 bases short and J 4 bases short, with 10 bases between. In germline, CDR1 is SGDLS, CDR2 YYNGEE. CDR3 in amino acids: CASSVDLPPETQYF. The CDR3 DNA follows: TGTGCCAGCAGCGTAGATCTCCCCCCAGAGACCCAGTACTTC.

This clonotype was found a few times. The V call is TRBV7-9, the J call TRBJ2-7; D is possibly TRBD1 (6 bases). V was clipped by 5 bases and J by 0 bases, with 11 bases between them. Per the germline V gene, CDR1 is SEHNR and CDR2 is FQNEAQ (reference sequence). CDR3 length: 14 amino acids. The CDR3 here is CASSARGSSYEQYF. CDR3 sequence (DNA): TGTGCCAGCAGCGCAAGGGGGAGCTCCTACGAGCAGTACTTC.

This clonotype was seen ten or more times. J is TRBJ2-5 and V is TRBV4-3; perhaps TRBD2 as D (5 bases). V lost 0 bases, J lost 8 bases, and 13 bases lay in between. This CDR3 is built from 14 residues. CDR1 and CDR2 from the germline V gene are LGHNA and YSLEER. The CDR3, as DNA: TGCGCCAGCAGCCAAGATGCGGGTGTTGGTACCCAGTACTTC. This sequence encodes CASSQDAGVGTQYF.

The chain is built from TRBV6-1 and TRBJ1-6; a weak D match, TRBD1 (6 bases). V dropped 7 bases and J dropped 10 bases, with 14 bases sitting between them. The CDR3 is 13 amino acids. Germline V CDR1 and CDR2: MNHNS, SASEGT. CDR3 amino acids: CASIAGGGSPLHF. In DNA form, the CDR3 reads TGTGCCAGCATTGCCGGGGGCGGATCACCCCTCCACTTT.

The chain couples TRBV29-1 to TRBJ2-3, with 9 positions matching TRBD2. Germline loops: CDR1 SQVTM, CDR2 ANQGSEA. The CDR3 extends over 15 amino acids. V trimming: 6 bases; J trimming: 1 base; junction bases outside the gene matches: 8. DNA of the CDR3: TGCAGCGTAGCGGGGGGTTCCCCCGGCACAGATACGCAGTATTTT. This sequence encodes CSVAGGSPGTDTQYF.

This clonotype has only a few counts. The V gene is TRBV3-1, the J gene TRBJ2-6; D may be TRBD1 or TRBD2 (5 bases each). The germline CDR1 and CDR2 sequences are LGHDT and YNNKEL (reference sequence). This CDR3 comprises 18 residues. Trimming cost V 2 bases and J 0 bases, with 14 bases left between them. CDR3 loop: CASSQLFPRGSGANVLTF. The CDR3 region has the DNA TGTGCCAGCAGCCAACTCTTTCCGAGGGGCTCTGGGGCCAACGTCCTGACTTTC.

This clonotype came up many times. The chain has TRBV12-3 or TRBV12-4 and TRBJ1-1; unclear D gene. CDR3 size: 13 residues. The V end lost 2 bases, the J end lost 0 bases, and 4 bases lay between the germline ends. For the CDR3, the DNA is TGTGCCAGCAGTTTAAGGGTGAACACTGAAGCTTTCTTT. The encoded protein is CASSLRVNTEAFF.

The sample holds many counts of this clonotype. The CDR3 here is CASRELDPGPLHF. The DNA of the CDR3 is TGTGCCAGCAGGGAACTTGACCCAGGACCCCTCCACTTT. The chain carries TRBV12-3 or TRBV12-4 and TRBJ1-6; D uncertain. V was pared by 6 bases and J by 12 bases, with 15 bases between. CDR3 size: 13 residues.

This clonotype was seen many times. The CDR3 is CASRGGTRVEQFF. The CDR3, as DNA: TGCGCCAGCAGGGGGGGGACTAGAGTTGAGCAGTTCTTC. The V and J genes are TRBV5-1 and TRBJ2-1; 8 nucleotides match TRBD2. Looked up from germline, CDR1 is SGHRS and CDR2 is YFSETQ. This CDR3 is 13 amino acids long. The ends lost 5 bases at V and 9 bases at J; junction bases unmatched: 7.

Details on this clonotype: A clone one base away is much larger, so this may be a read error. The chain links TRBV7-2 to TRBJ1-3, with D maybe TRBD1 (5 bases). There are 15 residues in the CDR3. Per germline, CDR1 SGHTA and CDR2 FQGNSA. Here the CDR3 DNA reads TGTGCCAACAGCCCCCGACAGAGCTCTGGAAACACCATATATTTT. Amino acids: CANSPRQSSGNTIYF. Full variable domain (outside the CDR3, taken from reference TRBV7-2 and TRBJ1-3): GAGVSQSPSNKVTEKGKDVELRCDPISGHTALYWYRQSLGQGLEFLIYFQGNSAPDKSGLPSDRFSAERTGGSVSTLTIQRTQQEDSAVYLCANSPRQSSGNTIYFGEGSWLTVV.

The chain links TRBV10-2 to TRBJ1-1; TRBD1 might be the D (6 bases). The length of the CDR3 is 13 residues. The germline V gene has CDR1 WSHSY and CDR2 SAAADI. V dropped 7 bases and J dropped 1 base, with 10 bases sitting between them. The CDR3 nucleotides are TGCGCCAGCAATGACAGGCAGAACACTGAAGCTTTCTTT. Translated, it gives CASNDRQNTEAFF.

Notes on this clonotype: A single base separates this from a much larger clone, so it may be a read error. CDR3 amino acids: CASSRGEQGAYETQYF. CDR3 bases: TGTGCCAGCAGTAGGGGGGAACAGGGGGCGTATGAGACCCAGTACTTC. The chain recombines TRBV6-1 with TRBJ2-5; 9 bases agree with TRBD1. CDR3 length: 16 residues. CDR1 and CDR2 from the germline V gene are MNHNS and SASEGT. V gave up 5 bases and J gave up 5 bases; unmatched junction bases: 12.

The chain joins TRBV29-1 to TRBJ2-3; 9 nucleotides agree with TRBD2. After removal of 7 bases from V and 5 bases from J, the junction contained 7 bases not matched to a gene. This CDR3 comprises 13 residues. Germline V CDR1 and CDR2: SQVTM, ANQGSEA. CDR3 region: CSAAGLAEDTQYF. CDR3 coding DNA: TGCAGCGCCGCGGGACTAGCTGAAGATACGCAGTATTTT.